This T cell receptor (beta chain) was documented in a study of low-dose radiotherapy and immunotherapy resistance in tumors. Study information: Dosing for Cohort 2 consisted of 1 Gy per fraction every two weeks, reaching a total of 13 Gy over 26 weeks. Intravenous administration to patients comprised nivolumab at 240 mg every two weeks and ipilimumab at 1 mg/kg every six weeks.

Alpha and beta chains were covered, as first-strand cDNA relied on TRAV- and TRBV-specific primers. For amplifying TCRs, the PCR ran for about 20 cycles with Phusion, which was used together with a constant-region primer and the adapter on the V primers. From the reads, TCRdb called clonotypes with MiXCR, one entry per CDR3 protein. Here the sample spans under 90,000 distinct CDR3 sequences, less than 20% being singletons. Regarding time point: after trial treatment. The treatment denotes: LDRT plus nivolumab, ipilimumab, low-dose cyclophosphamide and aspirin (RACIN trial). Low-dose radiotherapy, low-dose cyclophosphamide, aspirin, ipilimumab and nivolumab were all given to the donors. This clonotype was seen repeatedly, ten times or more. The sample in question was PBMCs, obtained after low-dose radiotherapy plus immunotherapy. This clonotype was sampled from a male donor with prostate cancer.

Written as DNA, the CDR3 is TGCGCCAGCAGCCACCAAGCAGGACAGGGTCGCACTGAAGCTTTCTTT. This sequence encodes CASSHQAGQGRTEAFF. The V gene is TRBV4-1, the J gene TRBJ1-1, with 8 positions matching TRBD1. Germline V lookup: CDR1 MGHRA, CDR2 YSYEKL. The CDR3 covers 16 residues. V shed 3 bases, J shed 4 bases, and the junction held 10 bases outside the gene matches.